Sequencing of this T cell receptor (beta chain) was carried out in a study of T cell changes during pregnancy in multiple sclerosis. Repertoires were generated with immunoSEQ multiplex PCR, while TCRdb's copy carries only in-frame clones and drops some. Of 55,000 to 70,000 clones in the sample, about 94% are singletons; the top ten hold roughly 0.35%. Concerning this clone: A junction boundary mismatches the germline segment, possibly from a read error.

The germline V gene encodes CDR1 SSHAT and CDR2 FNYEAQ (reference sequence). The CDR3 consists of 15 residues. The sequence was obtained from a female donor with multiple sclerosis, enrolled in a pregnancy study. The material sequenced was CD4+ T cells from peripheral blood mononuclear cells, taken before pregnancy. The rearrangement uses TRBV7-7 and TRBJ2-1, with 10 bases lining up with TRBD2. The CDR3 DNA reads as TGTGCTAGCAGCTCAACTAGCGGGATGGGGAATGAGCAGTTCTTC. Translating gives CASSSTSGMGNEQFF.